The clone carrying this T cell receptor (beta chain) was seen at least ten times. These data are taken from a study of cytomegalovirus exposure and HLA in healthy donors. Assay used: immunoSEQ multiplex PCR; TCRdb lists only in-frame clones, some missing. In the table there are around 160,000 clones, roughly 83% of which are singletons. V shed 7 bases, J shed 6 bases, and the junction held 8 bases outside the gene matches. The CDR3 has 15 amino acids. Germline V gives CDR1 MNHNS, CDR2 SASEGT. The V and J genes are TRBV6-1 and TRBJ2-5; 13 nucleotides line up with TRBD2. The receptor was derived from a young man in good health and CMV-seropositive. Specimen: PBMCs. The CDR3 coding sequence is TGTGCCAGCAACCCACTAGCGGGAGGGGTACAGACCCAGTACTTC. Encoded protein: CASNPLAGGVQTQYF.